This TCR beta chain was found in a study of blood T cell repertoires in COVID-19. Background on the study: Collection of acute and convalescent COVID-19 samples took place in the United States, Italy and Spain. In each case, the material was cDNA or gDNA derived from T cells, B-cell-depleted T cells, or PBMCs.

Germline V gene data show CDR1 as KGHDR and CDR2 as SFDVKD. Trimming removed 3 bases from V and 4 bases from J, with 17 bases in between. The CDR3 sequence is 16 residues long. This clone showed up just once. Original processing notes: Researchers report that nucleated cell counts were estimated from reference gene primer amplification. Clones were read by immunoSEQ multiplex PCR, and TCRdb kept only the in-frame ones, dropping some. The V and J calls and clone size come from that table; D and trimming were worked out from the DNA. The sample lists more than 200,000 clones, 88% occurring once. V usage is TRBV24-1 and J usage is TRBJ1-2; tentatively, D is TRBD1 (6 bases). The sample was peripheral blood. This TCR came from a woman in her forties who had recovered from COVID-19. CDR3 protein: CATSDRAGGNGYGYTF. The CDR3 nucleotides read TGTGCCACCAGTGATAGAGCGGGGGGCAATGGCTATGGCTACACCTTC.